The 5 T cell receptor beta chains below were found in one sample sequenced in a study of T-cell memory formation after mild COVID-19. TCRdb re-derived calls from the 5' RACE reads in MiXCR, one entry per CDR3 protein. This table holds 550,000 to 600,000 distinct CDR3 sequences, roughly a sixth found once. The sequenced sample consisted of PBMCs or a T cell subset sorted from them (not recorded which). These receptors originate from an adult woman who had mild COVID-19 (a few samples of this study predate the infection). Cell type and time point are not known.

This clonotype was observed a few times. J is TRBJ1-2 and V is TRBV25-1; D ambiguous. The CDR3 runs to 15 residues. V dropped 4 bases and J dropped 4 bases, with 16 bases sitting between them. Germline V gene lookup returns CDR1 MGHDK and CDR2 SYGVNS. This chain's CDR3 is CASSVNSPKVYGYTF. As DNA, the CDR3 is TGTGCCAGCAGTGTGAACAGCCCAAAAGTCTATGGCTACACCTTC.

This clonotype was detected ten times or more. The chain couples TRBV29-1 to TRBJ1-2; perhaps TRBD1 as D (6 bases). The length of the CDR3 is 15 residues. CDR1 and CDR2 (germline): SQVTM, ANQGSEA. V lost 4 bases and J lost 7, with 22 bases in between. The chain's CDR3 is CSVARTETRGAGYTF. Written as DNA, the CDR3 is TGCAGCGTTGCCCGGACAGAGACACGGGGGGCTGGCTACACCTTC.

The chain carries TRBV7-9 and TRBJ2-7; 8 bases agree with TRBD1. CDR1 and CDR2 from the germline V gene are SEHNR and FQNEAQ (reference sequence). J lost 2 bases, V lost 4 bases, and 4 bases had no gene match. CDR3 length: 14 amino acids. The CDR3 DNA reads TGTGCCAGCAGCTCAGGGGGCTCCCCCTACGAGCAGTACTTC. Its translation is CASSSGGSPYEQYF.

V and J are TRBV5-1 and TRBJ1-1; 11 bases are a match to TRBD1. From germline, CDR1 is SGHRS and CDR2 YFSETQ. V lost 3 bases, J lost 5 bases, and 9 bases stayed unmatched. The CDR3 length is 16 residues. The CDR3 bases are TGCGCCAGCAGCTCCCTAACCGGGACAGGGGGGACTGAAGCTTTCTTT. This sequence encodes CASSSLTGTGGTEAFF.

This chain joins TRBV2 and TRBJ1-4; 10 bases agree with TRBD1. This CDR3 is built from 15 residues. V dropped 3 bases and J dropped 6; count of bases not matched to a gene: 4. CDR1 and CDR2 from the germline V gene are SNHLY and FYNNEI. CDR3 loop: CASSDEGQGYEKLFF. The CDR3 DNA reads TGTGCCAGCAGTGACGAGGGACAGGGGTATGAAAAACTGTTTTTT. The full variable domain, with the rest looked up from reference TRBV2 and TRBJ1-4, is EPEVTQTPSHQVTQMGQEVILRCVPISNHLYFYWYRQILGQKVEFLVSFYNNEISEKSEIFDDQFSVERPDGSNFTLKIRSTKLEDSAMYFCASSDEGQGYEKLFFGSGTQLSVL.